The rows below give T cell receptor beta chains drawn from one sample of a study of T cell responses to AZD1222 COVID-19 vaccine. TCRdb's table, derived via immunoSEQ multiplex PCR, lists solely in-frame clones and lacks some. The sample includes roughly 150,000 clones, 85% to 95% of them seen just once. The source was peripheral blood, collected on day 0 of AZD1222 vaccination. These receptors all stem from an adult in good health. CDR3s include the opening cysteine and the closing phenylalanine or tryptophan. The D gene is left open where the match is weak. Some rows have no size entry. The others give once, few or many, or a class for an expanded clone.

TRBV9	-	TRBJ2-1	once	CASSASGGAIEQFF	TGTGCCAGCAGCGCCTCAGGGGGGGCGATTGAGCAGTTCTTC
TRBV6-2/TRBV6-3	-	TRBJ1-3	-	CASSYGRYSGNTIYF	TGTGCCAGCAGTTACGGGAGATACTCTGGAAACACCATATATTTT
TRBV30	-	TRBJ1-6	-	CAWGPHSPLHF	TGTGCCTGGGGTCCCCATTCACCCCTCCACTTT
TRBV28	TRBD1	TRBJ1-6	-	CASSFRDRAISSPLHF	TGTGCCAGCAGTTTCCGGGACAGGGCAATTTCTTCACCCCTCCACTTT
TRBV30	-	TRBJ1-3	once	CAYEVALSGNTIYF	TGTGCCTACGAGGTAGCCCTCTCTGGAAACACCATATATTTT
TRBV12-3/TRBV12-4	TRBD1	TRBJ1-2	-	CASGQGQVDGYTF	TGTGCCAGCGGACAGGGGCAGGTCGACGGCTACACCTTC
TRBV12-3/TRBV12-4	TRBD1	TRBJ2-7	once	CAIGDRESYEQYF	TGTGCCATCGGGGACAGGGAATCCTACGAGCAGTACTTC
TRBV15	-	TRBJ2-7	-	CATSRDGWGVLSYEQYF	TGTGCCACCAGCAGAGATGGTTGGGGGGTCCTCTCCTACGAGCAGTACTTC
TRBV28	-	TRBJ1-1	-	CASSLRTFVTNTEAFF	TGTGCCAGCAGTTTAAGGACCTTCGTTACGAACACTGAAGCTTTCTTT
TRBV15	TRBD1	TRBJ1-2	-	CATSPNLDRGHGYTF	TGTGCCACCAGTCCGAACCTGGACAGGGGGCATGGCTACACCTTC
TRBV3-1/TRBV3-2	-	TRBJ1-6	-	CASSQRQGASALHF	TGTGCCAGCAGCCAACGGCAGGGCGCTTCGGCCCTCCACTTT
TRBV3-1/TRBV3-2	-	TRBJ1-6	-	CASSRASSYNSPLHF	TGTGCCAGCAGCCGGGCTAGCTCCTATAATTCACCCCTCCACTTT
TRBV4-2	-	TRBJ2-7	-	CASSQADSAYEQYF	TGTGCCAGCAGCCAAGCCGACTCGGCCTACGAGCAGTACTTC
TRBV12-3/TRBV12-4	-	TRBJ1-2	once	CASSFNYYGYTF	TGTGCCAGCAGTTTCAACTACTATGGCTACACCTTC
TRBV28	-	TRBJ1-5	-	CAVGSDSPIQPQHF	TGTGCCGTAGGATCGGACAGCCCTATTCAGCCCCAGCATTTT
TRBV5-1	-	TRBJ1-1	-	CASSLGAAEAFF	TGCGCCAGCAGCTTGGGGGCGGCTGAAGCTTTCTTT
TRBV30	-	TRBJ1-2	-	CAWSLGGARGYTF	TGTGCCTGGAGCCTGGGGGGGGCGCGGGGCTACACCTTC
TRBV6-2/TRBV6-3	-	TRBJ1-3	once	CASSYGQSRGNTIYF	TGTGCCAGCAGTTATGGGCAGTCCCGAGGAAACACCATATATTTT
TRBV7-2	-	TRBJ1-1	-	CASSLGPGRTEAFF	TGTGCCAGCAGCTTAGGGCCCGGGCGGACTGAAGCTTTCTTT
TRBV6-5	TRBD1	TRBJ1-2	-	CASSQGQYYGYTF	TGTGCCAGCAGCCAGGGACAGTACTATGGCTACACCTTC
TRBV6-2/TRBV6-3	-	TRBJ1-5	-	CASSYSAREVNQPQHF	TGTGCCAGCAGTTACTCTGCCAGGGAGGTCAATCAGCCCCAGCATTTT
TRBV30	-	TRBJ2-7	-	CAWGFYEQYF	TGTGCCTGGGGTTTCTACGAGCAGTACTTC
TRBV5-4	TRBD1	TRBJ2-1	-	CASSQDRDSYNEQFF	TGTGCCAGCAGCCAAGACAGGGACTCCTACAATGAGCAGTTCTTC
TRBV28	-	TRBJ1-6	-	CASSLPQNSPLHF	TGTGCCAGCAGTTTACCGCAAAATTCACCCCTCCACTTT
TRBV10-3	-	TRBJ1-5	-	CASGGNNQPQHF	TGTGCCTCCGGGGGGAACAATCAGCCCCAGCATTTT
TRBV5-1	-	TRBJ2-1	-	CASSYRSGVSYNEQFF	TGCGCCAGCAGCTACCGCTCGGGGGTCTCCTACAATGAGCAGTTCTTC
TRBV2	TRBD2	TRBJ2-7	-	CASSEAPAGGSYEQYF	TGTGCCAGCAGTGAAGCCCCAGCGGGGGGCTCCTACGAGCAGTACTTC
TRBV27	TRBD2	TRBJ2-7	-	CASRNSGGYEQYF	TGTGCCAGCAGAAATAGCGGGGGCTACGAGCAGTACTTC
TRBV10-3	-	TRBJ2-3	-	CAISESPGGRAYTDTQYF	TGTGCCATCAGTGAGTCCCCAGGGGGGAGGGCCTACACAGATACGCAGTATTTT
TRBV7-9	-	TRBJ1-2	-	CASSLQGSAGYTF	TGTGCCAGCAGCTTACAGGGGTCGGCTGGCTACACCTTC
TRBV11-3	TRBD1	TRBJ1-6	-	CASSPRGGQGYSPLHF	TGTGCCAGCAGCCCACGGGGAGGACAGGGATATTCACCCCTCCACTTT
TRBV18	-	TRBJ1-4	once	CASSPATNEKLFF	TGTGCCAGCTCACCTGCAACTAATGAAAAACTGTTTTTT
TRBV5-1	-	TRBJ1-1	-	CASRESPNTEAFF	TGCGCCAGCAGAGAGAGCCCGAACACTGAAGCTTTCTTT
TRBV29-1	-	TRBJ2-2	-	CSVDEGYTGELFF	TGCAGCGTTGATGAGGGCTACACCGGGGAGCTGTTTTTT
TRBV18	-	TRBJ1-2	-	CASSPAGTNYGYTF	TGTGCCAGCTCACCAGCAGGCACTAACTATGGCTACACCTTC
TRBV7-2	TRBD1	TRBJ1-3	-	CASSVQGSGNTIYF	TGTGCCAGCAGCGTACAGGGGAGTGGAAACACCATATATTTT
TRBV4-2	-	TRBJ1-4	-	CASSQDDDGRNEKLFF	TGTGCCAGCAGCCAAGATGATGACGGACGAAATGAAAAACTGTTTTTT
TRBV19	-	TRBJ1-2	-	CASSLSGGWSYGYTF	TGTGCCAGTAGCCTTTCGGGGGGCTGGTCCTATGGCTACACCTTC
TRBV29-1	-	TRBJ1-2	-	CSVTEYGYTF	TGCAGCGTTACTGAGTATGGCTACACCTTC
TRBV6-1	-	TRBJ1-5	-	CASSERANQPQHF	TGTGCCAGCAGTGAAAGGGCGAACCAGCCCCAGCATTTT